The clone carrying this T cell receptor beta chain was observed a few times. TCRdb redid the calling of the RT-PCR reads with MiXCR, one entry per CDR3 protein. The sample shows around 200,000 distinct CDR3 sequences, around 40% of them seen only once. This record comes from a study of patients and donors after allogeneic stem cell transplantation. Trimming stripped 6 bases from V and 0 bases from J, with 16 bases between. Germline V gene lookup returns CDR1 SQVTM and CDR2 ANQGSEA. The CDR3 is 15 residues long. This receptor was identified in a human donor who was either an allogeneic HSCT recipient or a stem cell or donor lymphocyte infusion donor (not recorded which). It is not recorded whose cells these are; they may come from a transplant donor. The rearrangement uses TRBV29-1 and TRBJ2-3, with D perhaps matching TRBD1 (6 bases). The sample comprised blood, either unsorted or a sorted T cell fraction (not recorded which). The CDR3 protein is CSVRQAPTSTDTQYF. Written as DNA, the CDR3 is TGCAGCGTGCGACAGGCACCTACTAGCACAGATACGCAGTATTTT.